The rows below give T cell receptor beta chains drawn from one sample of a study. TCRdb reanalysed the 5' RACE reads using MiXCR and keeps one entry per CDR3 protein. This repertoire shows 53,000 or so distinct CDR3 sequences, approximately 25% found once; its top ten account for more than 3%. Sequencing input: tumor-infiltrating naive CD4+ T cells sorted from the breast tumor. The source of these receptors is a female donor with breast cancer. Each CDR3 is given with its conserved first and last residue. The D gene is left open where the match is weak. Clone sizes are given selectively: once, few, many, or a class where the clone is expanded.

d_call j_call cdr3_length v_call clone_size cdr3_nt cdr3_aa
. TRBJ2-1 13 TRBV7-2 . TGTGCCAGCAGCTCGGTCCCACAAGGTGAGCAGTTCTTC CASSSVPQGEQFF
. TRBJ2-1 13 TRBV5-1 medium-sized TGCGCCAGCAGCTGGCCTATGACAGATGAGCAGTTCTTC CASSWPMTDEQFF
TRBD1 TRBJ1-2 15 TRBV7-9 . TGTGCCAGCAGCTCAACGGGACAGAAAGCCTATGGCTACACCTTC CASSSTGQKAYGYTF
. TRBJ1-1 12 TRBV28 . TGTGCCAGCAGTCGACGACTGGAGTCGGCTTTCTTT CASSRRLESAFF
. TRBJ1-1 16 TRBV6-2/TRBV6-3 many TGTGCCAGCAGTTACAACCCGACGTTAAAGAACACTGAAGCTTTCTTT CASSYNPTLKNTEAFF
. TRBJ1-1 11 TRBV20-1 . TGCAGTGCTAGAGGAGGGACTGAAGCTTTCTTT CSARGGTEAFF
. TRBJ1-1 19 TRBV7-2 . TGTGCCAGCATCGCTACCGGGCCTCAGAACTTTGTCATGAACACTGAAGCTTTCTTT CASIATGPQNFVMNTEAFF
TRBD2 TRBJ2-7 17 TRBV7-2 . TGTGCCAGCAGCTTAGATCCCCCGGGACTACGAACCTACGAGCAGTACTTC CASSLDPPGLRTYEQYF
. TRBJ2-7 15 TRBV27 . TGTGCCAGCAGTTTTGACCGGGACGGCTCCTACGAGCAGTACTTC CASSFDRDGSYEQYF
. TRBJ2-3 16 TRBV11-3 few TGTGCCAGCAGCTTAGTGGAATTCAAGCGGGCAGATACGCAGTATTTT CASSLVEFKRADTQYF
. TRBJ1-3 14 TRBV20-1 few TGCAGTGCTAGAAAACAGGAGGCGGGAAACACCATATATTTT CSARKQEAGNTIYF
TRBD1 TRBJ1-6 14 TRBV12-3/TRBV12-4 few TGTGCCAGCAGCCCGGGGACAGGGGATTCACCCCTCCACTTT CASSPGTGDSPLHF
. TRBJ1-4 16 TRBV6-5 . TGTGCCAGCAGTTCCCCGACGGGCAGCACTAATGAAAAACTGTTTTTT CASSSPTGSTNEKLFF
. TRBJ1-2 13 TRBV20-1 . TGCAGTGCAGAAAGGCCGGAGAGCTATGGCTACACCTTC CSAERPESYGYTF
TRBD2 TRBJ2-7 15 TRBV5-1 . TGCGCCAGCAGCTTTACTAGCGGGGCTCACTACGAGCAGTACTTC CASSFTSGAHYEQYF
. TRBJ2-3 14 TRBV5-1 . TGCGCCAGCAGCTCGGGGACCCGGACAGATACGCAGTATTTT CASSSGTRTDTQYF
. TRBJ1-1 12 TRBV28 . TGTGCCAGCAGTTTTGGGTCCTCGGGCGCTTTCTTT CASSFGSSGAFF
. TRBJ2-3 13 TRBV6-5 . TGTGCCAGCAGTCGACAGGTTACAGATACGCAGTATTTT CASSRQVTDTQYF
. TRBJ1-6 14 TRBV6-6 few TGTGCCAGCACCCTGGGACAAGGGAATTCACCCCTCCACTTT CASTLGQGNSPLHF
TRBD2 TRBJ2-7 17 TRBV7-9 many TGTGCCAGCAGCCTGGGACTAGCGGGAGCTGGCTCCTACGAGCAGTACTTC CASSLGLAGAGSYEQYF
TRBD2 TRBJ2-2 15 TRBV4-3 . TGCGCCAGCAGACAGCTAGCGGTTTACACCGGGGAGCTGTTTTTT CASRQLAVYTGELFF
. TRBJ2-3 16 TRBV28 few TGTGCCAGCAGTATGGTAGGTGGGATGAAGACAGATACGCAGTATTTT CASSMVGGMKTDTQYF
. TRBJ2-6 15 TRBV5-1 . TGCGCCAGCAGCTTAACCGGGCCTGGGGCCAACGTCCTGACTTTC CASSLTGPGANVLTF
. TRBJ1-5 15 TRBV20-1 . TGCAGTGCTAGGGTGGACAGTGAGGCGAATCAGCCCCAGCATTTT CSARVDSEANQPQHF
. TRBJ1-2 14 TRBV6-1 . TGTGCCAGCAGGGAAGGGACTGGACTCTATGGCTACACCTTC CASREGTGLYGYTF
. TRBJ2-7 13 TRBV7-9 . TGTGCCAGCAGCTTAACTAGCTCCTACGAGCAGTACTTC CASSLTSSYEQYF
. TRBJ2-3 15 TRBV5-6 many TGTGCCAGCACCTTCAGCCCGCCGAGCACAGATACGCAGTATTTT CASTFSPPSTDTQYF
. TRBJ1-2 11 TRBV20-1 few TGCCGTGGAGGGGCCAACTATGGCTACACCTTC CRGGANYGYTF